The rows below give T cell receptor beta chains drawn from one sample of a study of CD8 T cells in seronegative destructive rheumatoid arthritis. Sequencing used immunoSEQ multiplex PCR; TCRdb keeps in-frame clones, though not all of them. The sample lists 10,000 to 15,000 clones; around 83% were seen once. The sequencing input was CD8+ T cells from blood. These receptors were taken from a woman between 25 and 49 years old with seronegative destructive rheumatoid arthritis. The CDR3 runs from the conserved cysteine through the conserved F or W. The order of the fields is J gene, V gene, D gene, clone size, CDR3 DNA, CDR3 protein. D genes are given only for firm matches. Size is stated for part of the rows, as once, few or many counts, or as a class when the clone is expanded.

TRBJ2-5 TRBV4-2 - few TGTGCCAGCAGCCCTATGGAGGTGGAGACCCAGTACTTC CASSPMEVETQYF
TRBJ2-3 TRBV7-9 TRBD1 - TGTGCCAGCAGCCCTTACGCCGGGACAGGGGCCACAGATACGCAGTATTTT CASSPYAGTGATDTQYF
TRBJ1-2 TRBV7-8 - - TGTGCCAGCAGCTTAGGAGGCCAGTTTGATGGCTACACCTTC CASSLGGQFDGYTF
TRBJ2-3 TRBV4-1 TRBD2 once TGCGCCAGCAGCCAAGAATGGACTAGCGGGGGAGCGGATACGCAGTATTTT CASSQEWTSGGADTQYF
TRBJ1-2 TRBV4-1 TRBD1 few TGCGCCAGCAGCCTGGGACAGGGAAACTATGGCTACACCTTC CASSLGQGNYGYTF
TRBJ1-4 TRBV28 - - TGTGCCAGCAGGGTCTTAGCAGGGGCGGGTGAAAAACTGTTTTTT CASRVLAGAGEKLFF
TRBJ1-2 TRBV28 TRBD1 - TGTGCCAGCAGCCCCGCTGGGACAGGGGGCGCGGGTGGCTACACCTTC CASSPAGTGGAGGYTF
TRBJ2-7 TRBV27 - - TGTGCCAGCAGCCCGTTAGGTTTCTCCGCAGGTGGGAGCTCCTACGAGCAGTACTTC CASSPLGFSAGGSSYEQYF
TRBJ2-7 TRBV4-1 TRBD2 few TGCGCCAGCAGCCTGTCAGTCCTAGCGGGGCGGAACGAGCAGTACTTC CASSLSVLAGRNEQYF
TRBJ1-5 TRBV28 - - TGTGCCAGCAGTTATCTTCCGACAGTTTATAGCAATCAGCCCCAGCATTTT CASSYLPTVYSNQPQHF
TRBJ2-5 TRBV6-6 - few TGTGCCAGCAGTTTGAATGCAGCGGAGACCCAGTACTTC CASSLNAAETQYF
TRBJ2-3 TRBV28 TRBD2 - TGTGCCAGCAGTTTCCTCGGACTAGCGGGGGGAACGCAGTATTTT CASSFLGLAGGTQYF
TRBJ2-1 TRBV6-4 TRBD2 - TGTGCCAGCAGTGACACTAGCGGGGGGGCCAATGAGCAGTTCTTC CASSDTSGGANEQFF
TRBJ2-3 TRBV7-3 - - TGTGCCAGCACCCAAGGGGGGGCGCCCACAGATACGCAGTATTTT CASTQGGAPTDTQYF
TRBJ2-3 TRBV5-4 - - TGTGCCAGCAGCTTGGGAGTTCCTAGCACAGATACGCAGTATTTT CASSLGVPSTDTQYF
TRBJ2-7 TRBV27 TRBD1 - TGTGCCAGCAGTTTATCGACAGGGCACTACGAGCAGTACTTC CASSLSTGHYEQYF
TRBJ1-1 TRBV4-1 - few TGCGCCAGCAGCCAAGGGGCATGGACTGAAGCTTTCTTT CASSQGAWTEAFF
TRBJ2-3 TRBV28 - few TGTGCCAGCAGTCCAGGGTACCGGACAAACACAGATACGCAGTATTTT CASSPGYRTNTDTQYF
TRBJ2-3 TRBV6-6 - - TGTGCCAGCAGTTACTTCATAGAAGATACGCAGTATTTT CASSYFIEDTQYF
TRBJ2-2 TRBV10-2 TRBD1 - TGCGCCAGCTCCCAATCCCCCCCGGACAGGGACATGGGGTCCGGGGAGCTGTTTTTT CASSQSPPDRDMGSGELFF
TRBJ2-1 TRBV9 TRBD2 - TGTGCCAGCAGCGACGTAGCGGGGGGCAATGAGCAGTTCTTC CASSDVAGGNEQFF
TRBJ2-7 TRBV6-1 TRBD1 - TGTGCCAGCAGTGATCGACAGGGCTACGAGCAGTACTTC CASSDRQGYEQYF
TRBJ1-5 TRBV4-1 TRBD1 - TGCGCCAGCAGCCTCGGGGGGGACAGGGGATTCGGCAATCAGCCCCAGCATTTT CASSLGGDRGFGNQPQHF
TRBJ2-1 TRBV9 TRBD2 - TGTGCCAGCAGCGTAGTAGCGGGTGCAAACAATGAGCAGTTCTTC CASSVVAGANNEQFF
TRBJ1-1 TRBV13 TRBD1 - TGTGCCAGCAGCGGAATTCAACCGGGACAGGGGGCAAGTTGGACTGAAGCTTTCTTT CASSGIQPGQGASWTEAFF
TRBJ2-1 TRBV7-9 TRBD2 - TGTGCCAGCAGTCCCGAGGGGACTACCTACAATGAGCAGTTCTTC CASSPEGTTYNEQFF
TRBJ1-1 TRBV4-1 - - TGCGCCAGCAGCCTTGAGCGGGGGACGAACACTGAAGCTTTCTTT CASSLERGTNTEAFF
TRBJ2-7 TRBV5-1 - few TGCGCCAGCAACTCGGCAGGTTCCTACGAGCAGTACTTC CASNSAGSYEQYF
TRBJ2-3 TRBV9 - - TGTGCCAGCAGCGTACCGGCGGGGGCGCACACAGATACGCAGTATTTT CASSVPAGAHTDTQYF
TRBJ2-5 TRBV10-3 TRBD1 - TGTGCCATCAGTGAGTCAGAGTCCGGGACAGGGGGCCTAGGTGAGACCCAGTACTTC CAISESESGTGGLGETQYF
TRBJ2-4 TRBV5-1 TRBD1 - TGCGCCAGCAGCTTGGCCAAAGACAGGGAACACATTCAGTACTTC CASSLAKDREHIQYF